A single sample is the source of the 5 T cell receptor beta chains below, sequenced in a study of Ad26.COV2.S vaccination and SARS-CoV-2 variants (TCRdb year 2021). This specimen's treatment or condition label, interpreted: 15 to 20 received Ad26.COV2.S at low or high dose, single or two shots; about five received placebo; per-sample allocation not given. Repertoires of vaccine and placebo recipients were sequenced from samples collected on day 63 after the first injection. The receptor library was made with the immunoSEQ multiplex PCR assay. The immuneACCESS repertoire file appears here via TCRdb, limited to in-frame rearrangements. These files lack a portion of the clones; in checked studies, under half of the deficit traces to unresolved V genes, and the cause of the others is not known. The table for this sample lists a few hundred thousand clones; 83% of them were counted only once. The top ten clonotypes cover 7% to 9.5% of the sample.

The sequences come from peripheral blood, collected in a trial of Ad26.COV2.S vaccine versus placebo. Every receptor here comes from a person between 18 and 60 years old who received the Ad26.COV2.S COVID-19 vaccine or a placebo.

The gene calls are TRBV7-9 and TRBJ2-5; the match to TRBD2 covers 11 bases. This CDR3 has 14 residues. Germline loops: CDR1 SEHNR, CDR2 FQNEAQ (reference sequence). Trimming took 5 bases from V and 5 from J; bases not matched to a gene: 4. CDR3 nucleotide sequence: TGTGCCAGCAGCCGACTAGCGGGAAAGGAGACCCAGTACTTC. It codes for CASSRLAGKETQYF.

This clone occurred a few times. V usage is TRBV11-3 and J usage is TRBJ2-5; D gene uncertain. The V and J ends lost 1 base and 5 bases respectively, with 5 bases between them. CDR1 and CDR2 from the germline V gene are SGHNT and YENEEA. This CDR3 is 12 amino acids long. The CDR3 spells CASSLVSETQYF. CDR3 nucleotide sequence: TGTGCCAGCAGCTTAGTTTCGGAGACCCAGTACTTC.

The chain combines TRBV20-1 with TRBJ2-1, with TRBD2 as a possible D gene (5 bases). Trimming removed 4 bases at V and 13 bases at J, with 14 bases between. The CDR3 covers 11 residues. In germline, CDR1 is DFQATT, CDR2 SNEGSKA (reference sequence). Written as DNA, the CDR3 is TGCAGTGCTATAAGAGGGCCGGGACAGTTCTTC. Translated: CSAIRGPGQFF.

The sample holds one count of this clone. CDR3 protein: CASSDPQMPEAFF. As DNA, the CDR3 is TGTGCCAGCAGCGACCCTCAAATGCCTGAAGCTTTCTTT. V is TRBV5-6 and J is TRBJ1-1; no clear D gene. This CDR3 region has 13 residues. Germline CDR1 SGHDT, CDR2 YYEEEE. Trimming shortened V by 4 bases and J by 6 bases, and 13 bases separated the two germline ends.

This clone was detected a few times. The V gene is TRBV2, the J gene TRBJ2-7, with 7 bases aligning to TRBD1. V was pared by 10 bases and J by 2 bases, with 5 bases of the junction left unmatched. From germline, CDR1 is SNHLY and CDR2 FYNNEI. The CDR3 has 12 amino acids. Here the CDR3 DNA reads TGTGCCATCCGGGACAGTGCCTACGAGCAGTACTTC. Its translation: CAIRDSAYEQYF.